This TCR beta chain was sequenced for a study of T cell responses to AZD1222 COVID-19 vaccine. Libraries were prepared by immunoSEQ multiplex PCR; TCRdb keeps only in-frame clonotypes and omits some of them. The sample lists 150,000 or so clones, 90% seen once, with approximately 1.5% in the top ten. The germline gives CDR1 MNHEY, CDR2 SVGAGI. The CDR3 length is 15 residues. V was cut by 0 bases and J by 0 bases, with 8 bases left in between. The rearrangement uses TRBV6-5 and TRBJ1-2; D is undetermined. Sequencing used peripheral blood, obtained on day 0 of AZD1222 vaccination. The receptor was derived from an adult in good health. The CDR3 nucleotides read TGTGCCAGCAGTTACTCGGCAGATACTAACTATGGCTACACCTTC. Translated: CASSYSADTNYGYTF.